This T cell receptor (beta chain) is drawn from a study of Graves' ophthalmopathy and Graves' hyperthyroidism. General study points: Clonotypes were expanded in thyroid at above 0.001 frequency, and most also appeared in blood.

As for this clonotype: The antigen remains undetermined.

V lost 5 bases and J lost 4, with 11 bases in between. This CDR3 comprises 13 residues. The V gene's germline CDR1 is SGHTA and CDR2 FQGNSA. Amplification of TCR beta CDR3 regions used RNA transcripts. Second-round multiplex PCR came after a first-round RT-PCR that employed HTBI primers. MiXCR, applied by TCRdb to the multiplex PCR reads, yields one record per CDR3 protein. The table shows 230,000 or so distinct CDR3 sequences, with around 50% occurring only once. The chain carries TRBV7-2 and TRBJ1-1; D not certain. Material for sequencing was peripheral blood. The receptor's source is an adult man with Graves' ophthalmopathy. Here the CDR3 DNA reads TGTGCCAGCAGCCTGGCGGCGGGCACTGAAGCTTTCTTT. It translates to CASSLAAGTEAFF.